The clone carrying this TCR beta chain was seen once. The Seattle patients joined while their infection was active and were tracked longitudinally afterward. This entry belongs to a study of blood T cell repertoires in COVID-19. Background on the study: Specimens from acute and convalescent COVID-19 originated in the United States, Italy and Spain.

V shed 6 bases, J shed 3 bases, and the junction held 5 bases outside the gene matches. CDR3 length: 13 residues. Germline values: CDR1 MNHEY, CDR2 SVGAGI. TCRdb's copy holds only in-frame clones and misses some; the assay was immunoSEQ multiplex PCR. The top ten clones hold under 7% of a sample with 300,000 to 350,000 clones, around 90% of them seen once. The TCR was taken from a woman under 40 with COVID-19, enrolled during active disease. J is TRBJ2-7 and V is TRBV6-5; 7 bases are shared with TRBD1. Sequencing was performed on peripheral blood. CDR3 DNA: TGTGCCAGCAGGACAGGGTCGATCTACGAGCAGTACTTC. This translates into CASRTGSIYEQYF.